Listed here are 32 T cell receptor beta chains from one sample, sequenced in a study of blood T cell repertoires in COVID-19. Sequenced by immunoSEQ multiplex PCR; TCRdb stores in-frame clones only, minus some. The sample consists of under 250,000 clones, 92% of them appearing once. The specimen was peripheral blood. The receptor source for this set is a man in his 60s with COVID-19, enrolled during active disease.

The chain recombines TRBV4-2 with TRBJ2-1; TRBD2 might be the D (6 bases). The CDR3 contains 18 residues. Germline CDR1 is LGHNA and CDR2 is YNFKEQ. Trimming removed 0 bases from V and 9 bases from J, with 24 bases in between. As DNA, the CDR3 is TGTGCCAGCAGCCAAGATTTAGTTATCGGAGGGTGGGTTGGTGAGCAGTTCTTC. Amino acid sequence: CASSQDLVIGGWVGEQFF.

The chain combines TRBV10-1 with TRBJ2-7; D may be TRBD2 (6 bases). V was cut by 8 bases and J by 7 bases, with 24 bases left in between. This CDR3 has 15 residues. Germline lookup yields CDR1 WNHNN and CDR2 SYGVQD (reference sequence). CDR3 sequence reads: CASGLRDSHRWEQYF. The DNA of the CDR3 is TGCGCCAGCGGCCTCCGGGACTCGCATCGGTGGGAGCAGTACTTC.

This chain links TRBV5-1 with TRBJ2-5; 10 bases are shared with TRBD2. The CDR3 has 17 amino acids. The germline V gene encodes CDR1 SGHRS and CDR2 YFSETQ. Trimming cost V 2 bases and J 5 bases; bases outside gene matches: 12. CDR3 nucleotides: TGCGCCAGCAGCTTTGGTACTAGCGGGGATCGGAGGGAGACCCAGTACTTC. It codes for CASSFGTSGDRRETQYF.

This clone was seen a single time. The chain uses TRBV3-1 (or the pseudogene TRBV3-2) and TRBJ2-7; D may be TRBD1 (5 bases). The germline V gene encodes CDR1 LGHDT and CDR2 YNNKEL (reference sequence). Deletions cut 5 bases from V and 2 bases from J, with 10 bases between. The CDR3 length is 13 residues. The chain's CDR3 is CASSRGPPYEQYF. The CDR3 DNA follows: TGTGCCAGCAGCAGGGGCCCACCCTACGAGCAGTACTTC.

V and J are TRBV3-1 (or the pseudogene TRBV3-2) and TRBJ2-3, with a tentative D call TRBD2 (6 bases). CDR3 length: 15 amino acids. From germline, CDR1 is LGHDT and CDR2 YNNKEL (reference sequence). The V and J ends lost 1 base and 8 bases respectively, with 16 bases between them. As DNA, the CDR3 is TGTGCCAGCAGCCAAGTACTAGCCACCCCAGGTACGCAGTATTTT. Translation gives CASSQVLATPGTQYF.

V is TRBV2 and J is TRBJ1-2, with 8 bases that match TRBD1. The junction had 10 bases not matched to a gene; V was cut back by 0 bases and J by 1 base. The CDR3 is 18 amino acids. CDR1 and CDR2 (germline): SNHLY, FYNNEI. For the CDR3, the DNA is TGTGCCAGCAGTGAAGCGGTGCCAGGGGGCGCGTATAACTATGGCTACACCTTC. It specifies CASSEAVPGGAYNYGYTF.

The chain links TRBV3-1 (or the pseudogene TRBV3-2) to TRBJ1-2; tentative D call: TRBD1 (5 bases). The CDR3 covers 18 residues. Germline CDR1 is LGHDT and CDR2 is YNNKEL (reference sequence). V lost 1 base and J lost 0, with 18 bases in between. The CDR3 sequence is CASSQGDFAGSANYGYTF. The CDR3 DNA reads TGTGCCAGCAGCCAAGGGGACTTCGCAGGGTCAGCTAACTATGGCTACACCTTC.

The chain carries TRBV25-1 and TRBJ2-5, with 11 nucleotides matching TRBD2. The CDR3 covers 16 residues. In germline, CDR1 is MGHDK, CDR2 SYGVNS. V gave up 5 bases and J gave up 1 base; unmatched junction bases: 6. The DNA for the CDR3 is TGTGCCAGCAGTCCTGGGACTAGCGGACGCCAAGAGACCCAGTACTTC. Its protein is CASSPGTSGRQETQYF.

The chain combines TRBV4-3 with TRBJ1-6, with 8 bases lining up with TRBD1. The junction had 9 bases not matched to a gene; V was cut back by 1 base and J by 7 bases. Germline V lookup: CDR1 LGHNA, CDR2 YSLEER. This CDR3 comprises 17 residues. CDR3 amino acids: CASSQVPLTGDNSPLHF. As DNA, the CDR3 is TGCGCCAGCAGCCAAGTGCCGTTGACAGGGGACAATTCACCCCTCCACTTT.

The genes are TRBV19 and TRBJ1-6; 10 nucleotides match TRBD1. CDR3 length: 16 residues. Trimming took 5 bases from V and 5 from J; bases not matched to a gene: 6. Per the germline V gene, CDR1 is LNHDA and CDR2 is SQIVND (reference sequence). CDR3 bases: TGTGCCAGTAGTCCCCGGACAGGGGGGCATAATTCACCCCTCCACTTT. It yields the protein CASSPRTGGHNSPLHF.

The chain has TRBV3-1 (or the pseudogene TRBV3-2) and TRBJ1-1; D perhaps matches TRBD1 (5 bases). The V end was cut by 1 base, the J end by 4 bases, with 10 bases between. The V gene's germline CDR1 is LGHDT and CDR2 YNNKEL (reference sequence). The CDR3 spans 14 residues. This CDR3 reads CASSQVGASTEAFF. The CDR3 nucleotides are TGTGCCAGCAGCCAAGTTGGGGCGTCCACTGAAGCTTTCTTT.

The J gene is TRBJ1-1, the V gene TRBV6-6, with D perhaps TRBD1 (6 bases). The germline V gene has CDR1 MNHNY and CDR2 SVGAGI (reference sequence). With 6 bases removed from V and 6 bases from J, the gap between germline ends came to 17 bases. The CDR3 contains 14 residues. CDR3 loop: CASRTPLGAPEAFF. In DNA, the CDR3 is TGTGCCAGCAGGACCCCATTGGGGGCCCCTGAAGCTTTCTTT.

This chain connects TRBV25-1 to TRBJ2-7, with 13 bases that match TRBD2. From germline, CDR1 is MGHDK and CDR2 SYGVNS. The length of the CDR3 is 13 residues. The junction had 2 bases not matched to a gene; V was cut back by 6 bases and J by 6 bases. The CDR3: CASRGLAGSEQYF. CDR3 coding DNA: TGTGCCAGCAGGGGACTAGCGGGATCCGAGCAGTACTTC.

The genes are TRBV28 and TRBJ2-3; D gene unclear. The germline gives CDR1 MDHEN, CDR2 SYDVKM. CDR3 length: 12 residues. Deletions cut 7 bases from V and 0 bases from J, with 5 bases between. This CDR3 is CASTSSTDTQYF. Written as DNA, the CDR3 is TGTGCCAGCACTTCTAGCACAGATACGCAGTATTTT.

This sequence joins TRBV13 and TRBJ2-7; 8 bases map to TRBD1. Germline CDR1 PRHDT, CDR2 FYEKMQ (reference sequence). The J segment lost 1 base and the V segment lost 2 bases, leaving 10 bases of the junction unmatched. The CDR3 covers 17 residues. The CDR3 DNA sequence: TGTGCCAGCAGCTTATATCCGCTCCGGACAGGGTCCTACGAGCAGTACTTC. Encoded protein: CASSLYPLRTGSYEQYF.

This clone was detected once. The chain joins TRBV6-1 to TRBJ2-1, with D maybe TRBD2 (6 bases). CDR3 length equals 14 residues. Germline V gene lookup returns CDR1 MNHNS and CDR2 SASEGT. Deletions cut 6 bases from V and 8 bases from J, with 17 bases between. CDR3 sequence: CASRSRDFRDEQFF. The CDR3 DNA reads as TGTGCCAGCAGGTCCCGGGACTTCAGGGATGAGCAGTTCTTC.

The V gene is TRBV11-1, the J gene TRBJ1-2; possibly TRBD1 for D (5 bases). There are 14 residues in the CDR3. With 4 bases removed from V and 5 bases from J, the gap between germline ends came to 14 bases. Germline loops: CDR1 SGHAT, CDR2 FQDESV (reference sequence). The CDR3 DNA reads TGTGCCAGCAGCTACACGACAGCAGAATATGGCTACACCTTC. Its protein product is CASSYTTAEYGYTF. Full variable domain (outside the CDR3, taken from reference TRBV11-1 and TRBJ1-2): EAEVAQSPRYKITEKSQAVAFWCDPISGHATLYWYRQILGQGPELLVQFQDESVVDDSQLPKDRFSAERLKGVDSTLKIQPAELGDSAMYLCASSYTTAEYGYTFGSGTRLTVV.

This chain uses TRBV21-1 with TRBJ2-1; the table names TRBD2, a call not compared with the DNA. TRBV21-1 is marked as a pseudogene. The CDR3 runs 17 residues. The DNA for the CDR3 is TGTGCCAGCAGCAAAGCCGGACTAGCGGGGCTCTACAATGAGCAGTTCTTC. Its protein product is CASSKAGLAGLYNEQFF.

This clone was found once. This rearrangement joins TRBV4-1 to TRBJ2-1; 8 bases fit TRBD2. From germline, CDR1 is MGHRA and CDR2 YSYEKL. V lost 2 bases, J lost 5 bases, and 14 bases stayed unmatched. This CDR3 has 18 amino acids. The CDR3, as DNA: TGCGCCAGCAGCCAATCCCTTTGGTTGCGGGAGGTTAACAATGAGCAGTTCTTC. Its translation: CASSQSLWLREVNNEQFF.

The J gene is TRBJ2-5, the V gene TRBV3-1 (or the pseudogene TRBV3-2), with 10 positions matching TRBD1. The ends lost 4 bases at V and 5 bases at J; junction bases unmatched: 7. CDR3 length: 15 residues. CDR1 is LGHDT, CDR2 YNNKEL, per germline (reference sequence). This CDR3 is CASSPTGGEWETQYF. CDR3 in DNA: TGTGCCAGCAGCCCGACAGGGGGCGAATGGGAGACCCAGTACTTC.

This clone was recorded once. The chain employs TRBV3-1 (or the pseudogene TRBV3-2) and TRBJ1-1; the D gene is possibly TRBD1 (5 bases). V dropped 2 bases and J dropped 8 bases, with 12 bases sitting between them. The CDR3 consists of 13 residues. The germline gives CDR1 LGHDT, CDR2 YNNKEL (reference sequence). The CDR3 sequence is CASSQRGSPEAFF. The CDR3 bases are TGTGCCAGCAGCCAACGGGGGAGTCCCGAAGCTTTCTTT.

The chain carries TRBV5-6 and TRBJ1-4; 9 nucleotides line up with TRBD1. CDR3 length: 17 amino acids. J lost 8 bases, V lost 4 bases, and 15 bases had no gene match. CDR1 and CDR2 from the germline V gene are SGHDT and YYEEEE. CDR3 in amino acids: CASSHAGQGHLREKLFF. As DNA, the CDR3 is TGTGCCAGCAGCCATGCGGGACAGGGACACTTGAGGGAAAAACTGTTTTTT.

The chain employs TRBV11-3 and TRBJ2-2; 8 bases fit TRBD1. The CDR3 is made up of 14 amino acids. The J segment lost 7 bases and the V segment lost 1 base, leaving 2 bases of the junction unmatched. Germline V gene data show CDR1 as SGHNT and CDR2 as YENEEA. For the CDR3, the DNA is TGTGCCAGCAGCTTAGGGACAGGGAACGGGGAGCTGTTTTTT. It yields the protein CASSLGTGNGELFF.

The chain has TRBV19 and TRBJ1-2; no reliable D call. CDR1 LNHDA and CDR2 SQIVND come from the germline V gene (reference sequence). V was pared by 8 bases and J by 0 bases, with 13 bases between. The CDR3 has 14 residues. The CDR3 here is CASARKETNYGYTF. The CDR3 bases are TGTGCCAGTGCCCGGAAGGAGACTAACTATGGCTACACCTTC.

The chain is built from TRBV4-3 and TRBJ2-3; D unclear. This CDR3 has 14 amino acids. The germline gives CDR1 LGHNA, CDR2 YSLEER. V lost 0 bases and J lost 2, with 6 bases in between. The CDR3 spells CASSQDAATDTQYF. The CDR3 nucleotides read TGCGCCAGCAGCCAAGATGCGGCCACAGATACGCAGTATTTT.

The chain combines TRBV7-3 with TRBJ2-1; 11 positions match TRBD2. Germline V gives CDR1 SGHTA, CDR2 FQGTGA. The CDR3 is 16 residues long. The J segment lost 1 base and the V segment lost 5 bases, leaving 4 bases of the junction unmatched. For the CDR3, the DNA is TGTGCCAGCAGCCCCCTAGCGGGGGGTTCCTACAATGAGCAGTTCTTC. Protein sequence: CASSPLAGGSYNEQFF.

This clone appeared once. The CDR3 nucleotides read TGTGCCAGCAGTATACAGGGGGCGAACACTGAAGCTTTCTTT. Protein: CASSIQGANTEAFF. The chain combines TRBV28 with TRBJ1-1; TRBD1 matches 9 bases. V was pared by 5 bases and J by 1 base, with 2 bases of the junction left unmatched. This CDR3 is built from 14 residues. Germline CDR1 is MDHEN and CDR2 is SYDVKM.

The V gene is TRBV24-1, the J gene TRBJ2-1; TRBD2 might be the D (5 bases). V dropped 2 bases and J dropped 8 bases, with 6 bases sitting between them. The CDR3 consists of 12 residues. Germline values: CDR1 KGHDR, CDR2 SFDVKD. The CDR3 reads CATSDSRDEQFF. CDR3 bases: TGTGCCACCAGTGATTCGAGGGATGAGCAGTTCTTC.

V and J are TRBV4-1 and TRBJ2-7, with D possibly TRBD1 on 6 matching bases. The germline gives CDR1 MGHRA, CDR2 YSYEKL. V gave up 1 base and J gave up 5 bases, with 18 bases separating them. The CDR3 extends over 16 amino acids. This chain's CDR3 is CASSQGAARQAHEQYF. The CDR3 DNA sequence: TGCGCCAGCAGCCAAGGGGCAGCTAGACAGGCCCACGAGCAGTACTTC.

This sequence joins TRBV7-2 and TRBJ1-1; the D gene is possibly TRBD1 (5 bases). CDR1 and CDR2 (germline): SGHTA, FQGNSA. CDR3 length: 16 residues. V shed 5 bases and J shed 2 bases, with 18 bases lying between them. CDR3 nucleotide sequence: TGTGCCAGCAGCCTATACCCCGGGGGGAGTAACACTGAAGCTTTCTTT. It is translated as CASSLYPGGSNTEAFF. Looking up the rest from reference TRBV7-2 and TRBJ1-1 gives the full variable domain: GAGVSQSPSNKVTEKGKDVELRCDPISGHTALYWYRQSLGQGLEFLIYFQGNSAPDKSGLPSDRFSAERTGGSVSTLTIQRTQQEDSAVYLCASSLYPGGSNTEAFFGQGTRLTVV.

V and J are TRBV28 and TRBJ2-2; 8 nucleotides align to TRBD1. V was clipped by 5 bases and J by 5 bases; unmatched bases: 7. This CDR3 is built from 15 residues. The V gene's germline CDR1 is MDHEN and CDR2 SYDVKM. The DNA of the CDR3 is TGTGCCAGCAGTAGCCCGGACAGGGCTACCGGGGAGCTGTTTTTT. Encoded protein: CASSSPDRATGELFF.

The chain combines TRBV7-6 with TRBJ1-4, with 11 nucleotides matching TRBD1. J gave up 4 bases and V 0 bases, and 13 bases lay outside the gene matches. Germline CDR1 SGHVS, CDR2 FNYEAQ. This CDR3 has 20 amino acids. The CDR3 DNA sequence: TGTGCCAGCAGCTTAGCGCGTGAGGGGACAGGGGGTGCTCTTAATGAAAAACTGTTTTTT. This translates into CASSLAREGTGGALNEKLFF.